The rows below give T cell receptor beta chains drawn from one sample of a study of PD-1 blockade in classical Hodgkin lymphoma. Profiled with immunoSEQ multiplex PCR; TCRdb holds only in-frame clones, not every one. Altogether some 64,000 clones are present, 80% to 90% being singletons, with the ten largest covering approximately 16%. The sequenced sample was peripheral blood mononuclear cells (PBMCs), obtained at baseline. The receptors were gathered from a human donor with classical Hodgkin lymphoma. CDR3s include the opening cysteine and the closing phenylalanine or tryptophan. A D gene is named only where the DNA matches it firmly. A clone size is listed for some rows: how often the clone was seen (once, few, many), or a class if it is expanded.

d_call,clone_size,j_call,v_call,cdr3_aa,cdr3_nt
.,few,TRBJ1-1,TRBV19,CASSIRPGEAFF,TGTGCCAGTAGTATACGTCCAGGGGAAGCTTTCTTT
.,.,TRBJ1-2,TRBV19,CATKNPANYGYTF,TGTGCCACCAAGAACCCAGCTAACTATGGCTACACCTTC
TRBD2,once,TRBJ2-7,TRBV12-5,CASGTIYEQYF,TGTGCTAGCGGGACTATCTACGAGCAGTACTTC
TRBD2,.,TRBJ2-5,TRBV5-1,CASSPIAGDPGETQYF,TGCGCCAGCAGCCCCATAGCGGGGGACCCGGGAGAGACCCAGTACTTC
.,once,TRBJ1-3,TRBV14,CASSHPSPGRAPSGNTIYF,TGTGCCAGCAGCCATCCATCCCCGGGTAGGGCCCCTTCTGGAAACACCATATATTTT
.,.,TRBJ2-3,TRBV2,CASGAEHPSTDTQYF,TGTGCCAGCGGAGCGGAGCACCCTAGCACAGATACGCAGTATTTT
.,few,TRBJ2-5,TRBV23-1,CASPQGWVETQYF,TGCGCCAGCCCCCAAGGGTGGGTAGAGACCCAGTACTTC
.,once,TRBJ2-2,TRBV19,CASSIRREAGGELFF,TGTGCCAGTAGTATAAGGAGGGAAGCGGGTGGGGAGCTGTTTTTT
TRBD1,.,TRBJ1-1,TRBV5-1,CASSSQGVNTEAFF,TGCGCCAGCAGCTCACAGGGGGTGAACACTGAAGCTTTCTTT
.,.,TRBJ1-2,TRBV2,CALDLGKDGYTF,TGTGCCCTCGATCTTGGGAAGGATGGCTACACCTTC
.,few,TRBJ1-6,TRBV6-5,CASSSFNGLNSPLHF,TGTGCCAGCAGCTCCTTTAATGGCCTTAATTCACCCCTCCACTTT
.,.,TRBJ1-2,TRBV21-1,CASSRRRTGDDYGYTF,TGTGCCAGCAGCAGACGACGGACAGGGGACGACTATGGCTACACCTTC
TRBD1,.,TRBJ2-3,TRBV10-1,CASRDREDTQYF,TGCGCCTCCCGGGACAGGGAAGATACGCAGTATTTT
.,.,TRBJ1-2,TRBV10-3,CAISESVLTGTDYGYTF,TGTGCCATCAGTGAGTCCGTACTAACCGGGACGGACTATGGCTACACCTTC
.,.,TRBJ1-2,TRBV10-2,CASSESTANYGYTF,TGCGCCAGCAGCGAATCAACAGCTAACTATGGCTACACCTTC
.,.,TRBJ1-1,TRBV5-6,CASSGDNQAFF,TGTGCCAGCAGCGGGGACAACCAAGCTTTCTTT
.,.,TRBJ1-6,TRBV6-1,CASSEASGSPLHF,TGTGCCAGCAGTGAAGCGAGTGGGTCACCCCTCCACTTT
TRBD1,.,TRBJ2-7,TRBV11-2,CASRPGGQGRREQYF,TGTGCCAGCAGACCCGGAGGACAGGGGAGAAGGGAGCAGTACTTC
.,.,TRBJ1-1,TRBV7-6,CASSLHGNTEAFF,TGTGCCAGCAGCTTACACGGGAACACTGAAGCTTTCTTT
.,.,TRBJ2-7,TRBV12-5,CASGLGQPYEQYF,TGTGCTAGTGGTTTGGGACAACCCTACGAGCAGTACTTC
.,.,TRBJ2-1,TRBV2,CASNRDQVGSNEQFF,TGTGCCAGCAATCGCGACCAGGTAGGAAGTAATGAGCAGTTCTTC
.,.,TRBJ1-2,TRBV9,CASSLRDNYGYTF,TGTGCCAGCAGCCTAAGGGACAACTATGGCTACACCTTC
.,.,TRBJ2-2,TRBV4-2,CASSPVGEGAGTGELFF,TGTGCCAGCAGCCCCGTGGGGGAGGGGGCTGGAACCGGGGAGCTGTTTTTT
.,.,TRBJ2-2,TRBV9,CASSVSLDGTGELFF,TGTGCCAGCAGCGTTTCGTTGGACGGGACCGGGGAGCTGTTTTTT
.,.,TRBJ2-1,TRBV29-1,CSVGGQNSYNEQFF,TGCAGCGTTGGTGGACAGAACTCCTACAATGAGCAGTTCTTC
.,.,TRBJ2-3,TRBV5-1,CASSLGMTGTSTDTQYF,TGCGCCAGCAGCTTGGGTATGACCGGGACAAGCACAGATACGCAGTATTTT
.,few,TRBJ2-3,TRBV6-5,CASSAGTPADTQYF,TGTGCCAGCAGTGCCGGTACGCCCGCGGATACGCAGTATTTT
.,.,TRBJ2-7,TRBV10-3,CAIRSTGTYEQYF,TGTGCCATCAGATCAACAGGGACCTACGAGCAGTACTTC
TRBD1,.,TRBJ1-5,TRBV4-1,CASSQDGSGGGNQPQHF,TGCGCCAGCAGCCAAGATGGGTCAGGGGGCGGCAATCAGCCCCAGCATTTT
TRBD1,.,TRBJ1-1,TRBV6-1,CASRGGQGSTEAFF,TGTGCCAGCAGGGGGGGACAGGGGAGTACTGAAGCTTTCTTT
.,.,TRBJ1-1,TRBV5-5,CASSLMAAEAFF,TGTGCCAGCAGCTTGATGGCGGCTGAAGCTTTCTTT
.,.,TRBJ2-1,TRBV30,CAWNMAPGNEQFF,TGTGCCTGGAATATGGCGCCAGGCAATGAGCAGTTCTTC
.,.,TRBJ1-4,TRBV7-2,CASSTTGIFGEKLFF,TGTGCCAGCAGCACCACCGGGATCTTCGGGGAAAAACTGTTTTTT
.,.,TRBJ1-2,TRBV19,CASRWIGDGYTF,TGTGCCAGTAGGTGGATCGGGGACGGCTACACCTTC
.,.,TRBJ2-1,TRBV13,CASSRFGSGGYNEQFF,TGTGCCAGCAGCCGATTCGGCAGCGGCGGCTACAATGAGCAGTTCTTC